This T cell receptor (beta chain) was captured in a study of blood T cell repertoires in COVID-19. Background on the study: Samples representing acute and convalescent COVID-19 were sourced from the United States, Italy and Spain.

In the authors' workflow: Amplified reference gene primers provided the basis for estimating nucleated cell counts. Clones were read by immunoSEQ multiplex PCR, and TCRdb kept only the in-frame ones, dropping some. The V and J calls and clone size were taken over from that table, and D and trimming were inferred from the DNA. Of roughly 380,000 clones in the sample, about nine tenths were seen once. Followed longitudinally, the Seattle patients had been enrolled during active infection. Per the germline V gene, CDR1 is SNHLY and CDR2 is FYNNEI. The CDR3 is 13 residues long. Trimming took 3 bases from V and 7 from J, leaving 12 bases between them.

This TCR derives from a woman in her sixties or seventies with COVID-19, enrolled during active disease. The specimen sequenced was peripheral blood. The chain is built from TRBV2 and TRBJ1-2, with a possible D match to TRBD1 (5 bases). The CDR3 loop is CASSDTRVSGYTF. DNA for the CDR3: TGTGCCAGCAGTGATACCAGGGTTTCTGGCTACACCTTC. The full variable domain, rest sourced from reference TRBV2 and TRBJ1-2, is EPEVTQTPSHQVTQMGQEVILRCVPISNHLYFYWYRQILGQKVEFLVSFYNNEISEKSEIFDDQFSVERPDGSNFTLKIRSTKLEDSAMYFCASSDTRVSGYTFGSGTRLTVV.